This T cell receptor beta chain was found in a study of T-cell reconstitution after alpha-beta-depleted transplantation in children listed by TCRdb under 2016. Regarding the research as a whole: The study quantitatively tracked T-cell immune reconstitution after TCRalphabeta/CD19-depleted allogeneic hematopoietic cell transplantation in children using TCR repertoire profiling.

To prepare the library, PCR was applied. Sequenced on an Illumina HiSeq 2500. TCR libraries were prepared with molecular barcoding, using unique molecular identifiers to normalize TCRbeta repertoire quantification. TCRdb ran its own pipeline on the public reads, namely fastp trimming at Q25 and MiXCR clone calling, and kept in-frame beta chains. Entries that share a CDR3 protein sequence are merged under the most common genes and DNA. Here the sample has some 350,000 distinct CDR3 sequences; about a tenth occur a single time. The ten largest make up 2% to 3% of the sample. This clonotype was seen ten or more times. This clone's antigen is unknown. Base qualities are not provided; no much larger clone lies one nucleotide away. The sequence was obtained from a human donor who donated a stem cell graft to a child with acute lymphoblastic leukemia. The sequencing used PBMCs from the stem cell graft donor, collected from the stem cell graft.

The DNA sequence follows: TGCGCCAGCAGCTTGGCCAGCGGACAGGTCTACGAGCAGTACTTC. It specifies CASSLASGQVYEQYF. The chain couples TRBV5-1 to TRBJ2-7; 7 central nucleotides agree with TRBD1. The germline V gene yields SGHRS for CDR1 and YFSETQ for CDR2. From the cysteine through the phenylalanine, the CDR3 covers 15 amino acids. The entry retains the CDR3 DNA only, 45 bases that are in frame from base 1. Here V drops 0 bases and J drops 3 bases, and the junction holds 6 bases not matched to any gene.